This entry lists 4 T cell receptor beta chains sequenced from one sample in a study of cytomegalovirus exposure and HLA in healthy donors. The PCR made use of 60 Vbeta and 13 Jbeta primers. Data came from immunoSEQ multiplex PCR; TCRdb stores just in-frame clones and leaves some out. The sample has 150,000 to 200,000 clones, roughly 76% seen once. The source material was PBMCs. These TCRs come from a woman aged 18-29 years in good health and CMV-seropositive.

The table lists this clone with a count of one. CDR3 in amino acids: CATSRDFAWQGDTDTQYF. The CDR3 nucleotides read TGTGCCACCAGCAGAGATTTTGCTTGGCAGGGGGACACAGATACGCAGTATTTT. This chain links TRBV15 with TRBJ2-3; TRBD1 matches 7 bases. Germline CDR1 is LNHNV and CDR2 is YYDKDF (reference sequence). The CDR3 loop spans 18 amino acids. Germline trimming cut 0 bases from V and 2 bases from J; bases unmatched to any gene: 11.

The chain links TRBV5-6 to TRBJ1-1, with D unclear. CDR1 is SGHDT and CDR2 is YYEEEE in the germline V gene. The CDR3 extends over 14 amino acids. V lost 2 bases to trimming and J lost 6 bases, with 14 bases between them. The CDR3 here is CASSFLVPAAEAFF. Here the CDR3 DNA reads TGTGCCAGCAGCTTCCTGGTTCCCGCAGCTGAAGCTTTCTTT.

This chain connects TRBV29-1 to TRBJ2-7, with unresolved D. This CDR3 contains 13 residues. Trimming took 1 base from V and 1 from J, leaving 8 bases between them. Germline CDR1 SQVTM, CDR2 ANQGSEA. The CDR3, as DNA: TGCAGCGTTGAAGGCAGGATGTCCTACGAGCAGTACTTC. Its protein product is CSVEGRMSYEQYF.

This chain uses TRBV5-6 with TRBJ2-1, with D perhaps matching TRBD2 (6 bases). The CDR3 loop spans 14 amino acids. V shed 4 bases and J shed 4 bases, with 12 bases lying between them. Per germline, CDR1 SGHDT and CDR2 YYEEEE. The chain's CDR3 is CASSLWDSYNEQFF. CDR3 nucleotides: TGTGCCAGCAGCCTGTGGGACTCATACAATGAGCAGTTCTTC.